Each of the 15 T cell receptor beta chains below was sequenced from the same sample in a study of T cells expressing NK-cell markers. TCRdb reprocessed the 5' RACE reads and keeps a single row for each CDR3 protein, giving no DNA. Its table records 150,000 or so distinct CDR3 sequences. Sequencing was done on a sample of blood T cells: a sorted CD56 or NKG2C T cell subset, CD4+ or CD8+ T cells, or bulk PBMC T cells (not recorded which). These receptors were obtained from a woman aged 50 to 60 in good health.

The V call is TRBV6-5, the J call TRBJ2-1. Germline-derived CDR1 and CDR2 are MNHEY and SVGAGI. This CDR3 has 14 residues. The CDR3 protein is CASSYSNTINEQFF.

CDR3 sequence reads: CASSQDRTTDTQYF. The chain has TRBV4-1 and TRBJ2-3. CDR1 and CDR2 from the germline V gene are MGHRA and YSYEKL. The CDR3 contains 14 residues.

This chain links TRBV4-1 with TRBJ2-5; TCRdb gives TRBD1 as the D gene, but with no DNA this cannot be confirmed. The germline V gene has CDR1 MGHRA and CDR2 YSYEKL. The CDR3 is 14 amino acids. The CDR3 region is CASSQVGGDVTQYF.

The chain carries TRBV2 and TRBJ2-3; the TCRdb call, TRBD1, lacks DNA for checking. Germline lookup yields CDR1 SNHLY and CDR2 FYNNEI. The CDR3 sequence is 14 residues long. The CDR3 sequence is CASFGPPSTDTQYF.

The V gene is TRBV10-3, the J gene TRBJ2-2; TCRdb's D call of TRBD1 is untestable without DNA. The CDR3 length is 15 residues. Germline CDR1 is ENHRY and CDR2 is SYGVKD. The CDR3 is CAISAGGFDTGELFF.

This chain connects TRBV20-1 to TRBJ2-1; TCRdb's D call, TRBD1, is unchecked because there is no DNA. Germline lookup yields CDR1 DFQATT and CDR2 SNEGSKA (reference sequence). The CDR3 consists of 11 residues. This CDR3 is CSALGGSEQFF.

The rearrangement joins TRBV7-9 to TRBJ2-1; no DNA is available, so the TRBD1 call from TCRdb remains unchecked. This CDR3 has 16 amino acids. The germline CDR1 and CDR2 sequences are SEHNR and FQNEAQ (reference sequence). CDR3 sequence reads: CASSALTSAPYNEQFF.

The genes are TRBV27 and TRBJ2-5; TCRdb designates TRBD1, a call that cannot be tested without DNA. The CDR3 has 17 amino acids. In germline, CDR1 is MNHEY, CDR2 SMNVEV (reference sequence). This CDR3 is CASSVRGGQAYQETQYF.

The chain joins TRBV12-5 to TRBJ2-1; there is no DNA to check the TCRdb D call of TRBD2. Germline V CDR1 and CDR2: LGHNT, FRNRAP. CDR3 length: 16 amino acids. CDR3 sequence reads: CASGRSSGSSYNEQFF.

V and J are TRBV5-6 and TRBJ2-1; the TCRdb call, TRBD2, lacks DNA for checking. The germline CDR1 and CDR2 sequences are SGHDT and YYEEEE. The CDR3 sequence is 15 residues long. This chain's CDR3 is CASSLALAGVHEQFF.

The chain links TRBV29-1 to TRBJ2-3; TCRdb outputs TRBD1, but without DNA this stays unchecked. This CDR3 has 16 residues. Germline values: CDR1 SQVTM, CDR2 ANQGSEA. CDR3 region: CSVEVFNRGLRDTQYF.

The chain carries TRBV5-1 and TRBJ2-6; absent DNA, TCRdb's TRBD2 call cannot be checked. This CDR3 has 16 residues. The germline V gene encodes CDR1 SGHRS and CDR2 YFSETQ. CDR3: CASSLEGLRGANVLTF.

This CDR3 is CASSQILSSYNEQFF. The chain carries TRBV13 and TRBJ2-1. From germline, CDR1 is PRHDT and CDR2 FYEKMQ (reference sequence). This CDR3 comprises 15 residues.

The chain uses TRBV7-9 and TRBJ1-1; without DNA, the TCRdb call of TRBD1 cannot be checked. The CDR3 consists of 13 residues. The germline V gene encodes CDR1 SEHNR and CDR2 FQNEAQ (reference sequence). CDR3: CASSSGQGVVAFF.

The V call is TRBV24-1, the J call TRBJ2-3; TCRdb proposes TRBD1, but this gene call is untestable without DNA. The CDR3 sequence is 15 residues long. Per the germline V gene, CDR1 is KGHDR and CDR2 is SFDVKD. The CDR3 loop is CATSQPPGHTDTQYF.